The 14 T cell receptor beta chains in this list originate from one sample, sequenced in a study of early T cells in non-severe SARS-CoV-2 infection. From the 5' RACE reads, TCRdb called clonotypes with MiXCR, one entry per CDR3 protein. The sample has 75,000 to 80,000 distinct CDR3 sequences; over 9% are singletons. The sequences come from whole blood, collected at baseline. The receptors stem from an adult who was a healthcare worker with PCR-confirmed SARS-CoV-2 infection or an uninfected control (not recorded which).

This rearrangement joins TRBV4-1 to TRBJ1-5; weak D call: TRBD1 (5 bases). V lost 4 bases, J lost 3 bases, and 16 bases lay in between. From germline, CDR1 is MGHRA and CDR2 YSYEKL. The CDR3 is 16 amino acids. CDR3 region: CASSPPGGALNQPQHF. DNA of the CDR3: TGCGCCAGCAGCCCCCCCGGCGGGGCCCTCAATCAGCCCCAGCATTTT.

This clonotype was observed a few times. The chain has TRBV20-1 and TRBJ1-4, with TRBD1 identical over 9 bases. The CDR3 runs to 16 residues. V trimming: 5 bases; J trimming: 8 bases; junction bases outside the gene matches: 15. From germline, CDR1 is DFQATT and CDR2 SNEGSKA (reference sequence). For the CDR3, the DNA is TGCAGTGCTGAGAGGCTGACAGGGGGGGCTTCCGAAAAACTGTTTTTT. Protein sequence: CSAERLTGGASEKLFF.

This clonotype occurred a few times. This chain uses TRBV6-1 with TRBJ2-7; tentative D call: TRBD2 (5 bases). CDR1 is MNHNS and CDR2 is SASEGT in the germline V gene. The CDR3 loop spans 13 amino acids. Trimming shortened V by 0 bases and J by 3 bases, and 6 bases separated the two germline ends. The CDR3 nucleotides are TGTGCCAGCAGTGAAGCTCGGGGCTACGAGCAGTACTTC. Its translation: CASSEARGYEQYF.

Only a few counts were recorded for this clonotype. Germline is not matched at one junction end, which may reflect a read error. The rearrangement joins TRBV29-1 to TRBJ2-5; D not resolved. Germline V gene data show CDR1 as SQVTM and CDR2 as ANQGSEA. This CDR3 region has 13 residues. For the CDR3, the DNA is TGCAGCGTTGAAGAATTCACCGAAGAGGCCCAGTACTTC. Its translation: CSVEEFTEEAQYF.

This clonotype was picked up a small number of times. The genes are TRBV6-5 and TRBJ1-5; tentatively, D is TRBD1 (6 bases). CDR1 is MNHEY, CDR2 SVGAGI, per germline. CDR3 length: 15 residues. With 4 bases removed from V and 5 bases from J, the gap between germline ends came to 15 bases. The CDR3 is CASSSSRQVHQPQHF. Written as DNA, the CDR3 is TGTGCCAGCAGTTCCTCCAGACAGGTACATCAGCCCCAGCATTTT.

The sample holds many counts of this clonotype. J is TRBJ2-2 and V is TRBV11-3; perhaps TRBD1 as D (5 bases). Per germline, CDR1 SGHNT and CDR2 YENEEA. The V end was cut by 5 bases, the J end by 5 bases, with 9 bases between. CDR3 length: 13 amino acids. The CDR3: CASSAYRTGELFF. The CDR3 DNA reads as TGTGCCAGCAGCGCCTACAGGACCGGGGAGCTGTTTTTT.

This chain uses TRBV6-5 with TRBJ1-2; D might be TRBD1 (6 bases). Germline assignment: CDR1 MNHEY and CDR2 SVGAGI. The V gene lost 6 bases and the J gene lost 6 bases, with 17 bases spanning the gap. CDR3 size: 14 residues. The DNA for the CDR3 is TGTGCCAGCAGCACCCAAGGGGGAAGAGATGGCTACACCTTC. It is translated as CASSTQGGRDGYTF.

This clonotype was observed a few times. The V gene is TRBV6-6, the J gene TRBJ2-7; TRBD1 matches 9 bases. Trimming at V came to 2 bases and at J to 4 bases, leaving 6 bases not matched to a gene. The CDR3 spans 15 residues. Germline assignment: CDR1 MNHNY and CDR2 SVGAGI (reference sequence). This CDR3 is CASSYPGQGDYEQYF. CDR3 nucleotides: TGTGCCAGCAGTTACCCGGGACAGGGTGATTACGAGCAGTACTTC.

This chain links TRBV11-2 with TRBJ2-5; perhaps D is TRBD1 or TRBD2 (5 bases each). From germline, CDR1 is SGHAT and CDR2 FQNNGV. V dropped 6 bases and J dropped 7 bases, with 18 bases sitting between them. The CDR3 length is 14 residues. CDR3 in DNA: TGTGCCAGCAGTCAAAGCTGGGACGGGGTGACCCAGTACTTC. Translation gives CASSQSWDGVTQYF.

This clonotype has just a few counts. The chain combines TRBV11-2 with TRBJ2-5, with 7 bases that match TRBD2. Germline V gives CDR1 SGHAT, CDR2 FQNNGV. This CDR3 comprises 16 residues. The ends lost 5 bases at V and 1 base at J; junction bases unmatched: 10. The CDR3 sequence is CASSPLGRGTQETQYF. The CDR3 DNA reads as TGTGCCAGCAGCCCCCTGGGGCGGGGGACCCAAGAGACCCAGTACTTC.

This clonotype was detected ten times or more. This chain joins TRBV29-1 and TRBJ2-1, with TRBD2 matching over 8 bases. Germline V gene lookup returns CDR1 SQVTM and CDR2 ANQGSEA. Trimming at V came to 3 bases and at J to 7 bases, leaving 2 bases not matched to a gene. The CDR3 is made up of 12 amino acids. DNA of the CDR3: TGCAGCGTTGACGGGACTAGTAATGAGCAGTTCTTC. Translation: CSVDGTSNEQFF.

In its sample, this clonotype was seen many times. This chain links TRBV7-2 with TRBJ2-3; D uncertain. The V gene's germline CDR1 is SGHTA and CDR2 FQGNSA. The V gene lost 5 bases and the J gene lost 7 bases, with 4 bases spanning the gap. This CDR3 contains 10 residues. The CDR3 region is CASSLNTQYF. The DNA for the CDR3 is TGTGCCAGCAGCCTCAATACGCAGTATTTT. Complete variable domain (other parts from reference TRBV7-2 and TRBJ2-3): GAGVSQSPSNKVTEKGKDVELRCDPISGHTALYWYRQSLGQGLEFLIYFQGNSAPDKSGLPSDRFSAERTGGSVSTLTIQRTQQEDSAVYLCASSLNTQYFGPGTRLTVL.

This clonotype was seen many times. The chain combines TRBV27 with TRBJ1-6; no definite D call. V was pared by 6 bases and J by 7 bases, with 13 bases between. This CDR3 has 14 amino acids. Germline values: CDR1 MNHEY, CDR2 SMNVEV (reference sequence). The CDR3 DNA sequence: TGTGCCAGCAGCTTCTACGAGCCCAATTCACCCCTCCACTTT. Its protein is CASSFYEPNSPLHF.

This clonotype was seen a few times. This chain joins TRBV2 and TRBJ2-2; TRBD1 aligns across 10 bases. This CDR3 comprises 15 residues. The germline gives CDR1 SNHLY, CDR2 FYNNEI. V was clipped by 8 bases and J by 5 bases; unmatched bases: 8. The CDR3 spells CASERDRGSTGELFF. The CDR3 DNA is TGTGCCAGCGAACGGGACAGGGGTTCAACCGGGGAGCTGTTTTTT.